The present TCR beta chain was sequenced within a study of blood T cell repertoires in COVID-19. The wider study: The study drew acute and convalescent COVID-19 samples from the United States, Italy and Spain. Sources were T cells, B-cell-depleted T cells, or PBMCs; the material itself was cDNA or gDNA.

Only a few counts were recorded for this clone. Per the study methods: Quantification of nucleated cells was approximated via reference gene primer amplification. Sequencing was performed with immunoSEQ multiplex PCR; in TCRdb, only in-frame clones are kept and a portion is missing. The DNA was the basis for D and trimming; V, J and clone size are from that table. The sample shows about 38,000 clones, roughly 90% of them seen only once. The receptor comes from a man aged 55 to 70 with active or convalescent COVID-19. The sequencing input was peripheral blood.

DNA of the CDR3: TGTGCCACCAGCAGAGATGTGGGTACGGGGATTGGAGGCTACACCTTC. Protein product: CATSRDVGTGIGGYTF. V gene TRBV15 combines with J gene TRBJ1-2; no definite D call. Trimming shortened V by 0 bases and J by 8 bases, and 19 bases separated the two germline ends. This CDR3 is built from 16 residues. Germline V CDR1 and CDR2: LNHNV, YYDKDF (reference sequence).